The 24 T cell receptor beta chains given below trace back to one sample, sequenced in a study of metastatic and nonmetastatic thyroid tumors. TCRdb re-called clones from the PCR reads using MiXCR. Among around 20,000 clones, 32% were seen once, and the ten largest hold 20%. No treatment had been given to any patient before thyroid surgery. The sequencing input was adjacent normal tissue. These receptors came from a female donor with papillary thyroid cancer or a benign thyroid nodule (not recorded which). Some clones in this sample may be carry-over from other donors' samples.

V is TRBV30 and J is TRBJ2-7; D is perhaps TRBD1 (5 bases). Germline CDR1 GTSNPN, CDR2 SVGIG (reference sequence). Trimming removed 0 bases from V and 3 bases from J, with 9 bases in between. This CDR3 region has 13 residues. For the CDR3, the DNA is TGTGCCTGGAGTGTTCAGGACAACTACGAGCAGTACTTC. Translation: CAWSVQDNYEQYF.

This clone appeared a single time. V usage is TRBV4-3 and J usage is TRBJ2-7; TRBD2 agrees at 10 bases. The CDR3 extends over 14 amino acids. V shed 1 base, J shed 4 bases, and the junction held 1 base outside the gene matches. Germline CDR1 LGHNA, CDR2 YSLEER. The CDR3 protein is CASSQGLAGYEQYF. In DNA form, the CDR3 reads TGCGCCAGCAGCCAAGGACTAGCGGGTTACGAGCAGTACTTC.

In the case of this clone: One junction end does not reproduce the germline sequence, and a read error may be involved. This chain links TRBV11-3 with TRBJ2-3; D possibly corresponds to TRBD2 (6 bases). Germline V gene sequence: CDR1 SGHNT, CDR2 YENEEA. The CDR3 contains 15 residues. The CDR3 nucleotides are TGCGCCAGCATCCCCCTTGGAGGGGGCACAGATACGCAGTATTTT. Protein sequence: CASIPLGGGTDTQYF.

The genes are TRBV6-2 or TRBV6-3 and TRBJ2-2; D gene unclear. Trimming took off 8 bases at V and 5 bases at J, with 9 bases between the two ends. This CDR3 spans 12 amino acids. Germline-derived CDR1 and CDR2 are MNHEY and SVGEGT. CDR3 coding DNA: TGTGCCAGCCCAGCTAGTACCGGGGAGCTGTTTTTT. Its translation: CASPASTGELFF.

The chain is built from TRBV5-5 and TRBJ2-7; the D is unclear. CDR3 length: 13 amino acids. V lost 4 bases and J 3 bases, leaving 11 bases between the germline ends. Germline CDR1 is SGHKS and CDR2 is YYEKEE (reference sequence). DNA for the CDR3: TGTGCCAGCAGCGGGCCTCCCGGCTACGAGCAGTACTTC. Amino acids: CASSGPPGYEQYF.

V is TRBV5-1 and J is TRBJ2-7; TRBD2 might be the D (6 bases). CDR1 and CDR2 (germline): SGHRS, YFSETQ. This CDR3 spans 13 amino acids. The V end was cut by 3 bases, the J end by 1 base, with 8 bases between. Written as DNA, the CDR3 is TGCGCCAGCAGCTACCGGGGGTCCTACGAGCAGTACTTC. It yields the protein CASSYRGSYEQYF.

J is TRBJ1-2 and V is TRBV6-1; 9 bases match TRBD1. The CDR3 is 16 residues long. Germline CDR1 reads MNHNS; CDR2 reads SASEGT. Germline trimming cut 5 bases from V and 4 bases from J; bases unmatched to any gene: 11. CDR3 sequence: CASSPVTGTGTYGYTF. In DNA, the CDR3 is TGTGCCAGCAGTCCCGTTACCGGGACAGGGACCTATGGCTACACCTTC.

This clone was recorded a few times. The chain is built from TRBV28 and TRBJ1-4; 7 nucleotides align to TRBD1. J was trimmed by 1 base and V by 4 bases; bases with no gene match: 3. CDR3 size: 15 residues. Germline V gene sequence: CDR1 MDHEN, CDR2 SYDVKM. The DNA for the CDR3 is TGTGCCAGCAGTTCCGGACAGGAAACTAATGAAAAACTGTTTTTT. Protein product: CASSSGQETNEKLFF.

The V call is TRBV6-1, the J call TRBJ2-1, with TRBD1 identical over 10 bases. The CDR3 is 15 residues long. Germline values: CDR1 MNHNS, CDR2 SASEGT. V lost 5 bases and J lost 6; bases outside the gene matches: 7. The CDR3 region has the DNA TGTGCCAGCAGTCCGGGACAGGGGTATGGCAATGAGCAGTTCTTC. This sequence encodes CASSPGQGYGNEQFF.

This clone was seen more than once but under ten times. The chain is built from TRBV19 and TRBJ1-1, with 8 bases fitting TRBD1. The CDR3 has 13 amino acids. The V gene's germline CDR1 is LNHDA and CDR2 SQIVND (reference sequence). The V segment lost 8 bases and the J segment 2 bases; nucleotides outside the gene matches: 4. CDR3 in amino acids: CASEDRGNTEAFF. CDR3 sequence (DNA): TGTGCCAGTGAAGACAGGGGTAACACTGAAGCTTTCTTT.

This clone was counted at least ten times. This sequence may be a read error, since a much larger clone differs from it by one base. The chain is built from TRBV2 and TRBJ2-1, with 7 nucleotides matching TRBD1. Germline assignment: CDR1 SNHLY and CDR2 FYNNEI. The CDR3 covers 14 residues. The CDR3 here is CAGRGFGVYNEQFF. Written as DNA, the CDR3 is TGTGCCGGCAGGGGGTTCGGGGTCTACAATGAGCAGTTCTTC.

This clone was observed many times. The rearrangement uses TRBV29-1 and TRBJ2-7, with D perhaps TRBD1 (6 bases). V was pared by 0 bases and J by 3 bases, with 12 bases between. This CDR3 comprises 14 residues. The germline gives CDR1 SQVTM, CDR2 ANQGSEA. CDR3 nucleotides: TGCAGCGTTGAAGATCCCAGGGGAAGCTACGAGCAGTACTTC. Amino acid sequence: CSVEDPRGSYEQYF.

This clone has ten or more counts. The chain recombines TRBV9 with TRBJ2-1, with D hard to call. This CDR3 spans 15 amino acids. V was cut by 3 bases and J by 5 bases, with 15 bases left in between. The germline V gene has CDR1 SGDLS and CDR2 YYNGEE. This CDR3 is CASSDKLSRNNEQFF. The CDR3 nucleotides read TGTGCCAGCAGCGATAAATTGTCAAGAAACAATGAGCAGTTCTTC.

This clone counts as medium-sized. The V and J genes are TRBV6-5 and TRBJ2-7; the D gene is possibly TRBD1 (6 bases). The V end was cut by 2 bases, the J end by 4 bases, with 15 bases between. The CDR3 spans 15 residues. Per germline, CDR1 MNHEY and CDR2 SVGAGI. The CDR3 is CASSYGPGTSYEQYF. The CDR3 DNA is TGTGCCAGCAGTTACGGCCCCGGGACATCTTACGAGCAGTACTTC.

The chain is built from TRBV6-2 or TRBV6-3 and TRBJ2-7, with D unresolved. Germline V CDR1 and CDR2: MNHEY, SVGEGT. This CDR3 spans 13 amino acids. Trimming left V 0 bases short and J 5 bases short, with 8 bases between. DNA for the CDR3: TGTGCCAGCAGTTACTCGAAGGCTAACGAGCAGTACTTC. Amino acid sequence: CASSYSKANEQYF.

As for this clone: Other DNA sequences in the same sample also yield this CDR3. The chain recombines TRBV7-2 with TRBJ1-2; D possibly corresponds to TRBD1 (5 bases). V lost 1 base and J 4 bases, leaving 10 bases between the germline ends. The CDR3 contains 14 residues. Germline V gene lookup returns CDR1 SGHTA and CDR2 FQGNSA. The CDR3 loop reads CASSLGGSSYGYTF. The CDR3 nucleotides are TGTGCCAGCAGCTTAGGGGGCAGTTCCTATGGCTACACCTTC.

This clone was found a few times. The chain is built from TRBV19 and TRBJ2-1, with 7 bases fitting TRBD2. Germline loops: CDR1 LNHDA, CDR2 SQIVND (reference sequence). This CDR3 is built from 15 residues. J was trimmed by 7 bases and V by 5 bases; bases with no gene match: 11. For the CDR3, the DNA is TGTGCCAGTAGTTACTCGGCGGGAGTTAGGAATGAGCAGTTCTTC. Translation gives CASSYSAGVRNEQFF.

The J gene is TRBJ2-1, the V gene TRBV6-2 or TRBV6-3; tentative D call: TRBD1 (6 bases). V lost 2 bases and J lost 5, with 10 bases in between. The V gene's germline CDR1 is MNHEY and CDR2 SVGEGT. The CDR3 loop spans 14 amino acids. The CDR3 loop is CASSYRDINNEQFF. CDR3 DNA: TGTGCCAGCAGTTACCGGGACATCAACAATGAGCAGTTCTTC.

This clone was seen a few times. This sequence joins TRBV19 and TRBJ1-2; 7 nucleotides align to TRBD1. Per germline, CDR1 LNHDA and CDR2 SQIVND (reference sequence). With 3 bases clipped from V and 3 bases from J, the junction kept 7 bases outside the gene matches. The CDR3 is 15 residues long. CDR3 residues: CASSIPEDRDYGYTF. The DNA for the CDR3 is TGTGCCAGTAGTATCCCTGAAGACAGGGACTATGGCTACACCTTC.

This clone was seen repeatedly, ten times or more. The genes are TRBV20-1 and TRBJ2-1; D remains ambiguous. V was pared by 3 bases and J by 5 bases, with 11 bases between. The CDR3 consists of 13 residues. Germline V gene data show CDR1 as DFQATT and CDR2 as SNEGSKA (reference sequence). For the CDR3, the DNA is TGCAGTGCTAGTATGGGGTGGGACAATGAGCAGTTCTTC. This codes for CSASMGWDNEQFF.

There are many counts of this clone. The chain combines TRBV12-3 or TRBV12-4 with TRBJ2-4; TRBD1 might be the D (5 bases). Trimming removed 6 bases from V and 8 bases from J, with 14 bases in between. This CDR3 contains 13 residues. CDR3 protein: CASRSGNRDIQYF. CDR3 coding DNA: TGTGCCAGCAGGTCAGGGAATCGAGACATTCAGTACTTC.

This clone was seen many times. This chain joins TRBV29-1 and TRBJ2-7; D is possibly TRBD1 (7 bases). V shed 4 bases and J shed 0 bases, with 10 bases lying between them. Germline V gene lookup returns CDR1 SQVTM and CDR2 ANQGSEA. The CDR3 spans 13 residues. Here the CDR3 reads CSVGRGVSYEQYF. In DNA, the CDR3 is TGCAGCGTTGGCAGGGGGGTCTCCTACGAGCAGTACTTC.

The V call is TRBV27, the J call TRBJ1-2, with D perhaps TRBD1 (5 bases). The V and J ends lost 3 bases and 2 bases respectively, with 16 bases between them. CDR3 length: 16 amino acids. Per the germline V gene, CDR1 is MNHEY and CDR2 is SMNVEV (reference sequence). CDR3 in amino acids: CASSLGQGLDNYGYTF. Written as DNA, the CDR3 is TGTGCCAGCAGTTTGGGCCAGGGTCTGGACAACTATGGCTACACCTTC.

In its sample, this clone was seen many times. This CDR3 is also generated by other DNA sequences in the sample. The chain recombines TRBV7-2 with TRBJ2-1; no clear D gene. The CDR3 runs 12 residues. V lost 6 bases and J lost 8, with 11 bases in between. Germline V lookup: CDR1 SGHTA, CDR2 FQGNSA. CDR3 amino acids: CASSSIFDEQFF. The CDR3 DNA follows: TGTGCCAGCAGTTCAATCTTCGATGAGCAGTTCTTC.